This TCR beta chain derives from a study of blood T cell repertoires in COVID-19. Study background: Some COVID-19 samples were acute and others convalescent; all came from the United States, Italy and Spain.

This CDR3 has 15 amino acids. Per germline, CDR1 SEHNR and CDR2 FQNEAQ (reference sequence). Deletions cut 1 base from V and 6 bases from J, with 15 bases between. This table comes from immunoSEQ multiplex PCR, and its TCRdb copy is limited to in-frame clones, with some not included. Here the sample spans some 220,000 clones, around 90% being singletons. During active infection, Seattle patients enrolled and were then monitored through disease. Material: peripheral blood. This sequence originates from a man aged 25-45 years with COVID-19, enrolled during active disease. V is TRBV7-9 and J is TRBJ1-2; D not resolved. The CDR3 coding sequence is TGTGCCAGCAGCTTAGTGCCCGGGGAACGGGATGGCTACACCTTC. This translates into CASSLVPGERDGYTF.